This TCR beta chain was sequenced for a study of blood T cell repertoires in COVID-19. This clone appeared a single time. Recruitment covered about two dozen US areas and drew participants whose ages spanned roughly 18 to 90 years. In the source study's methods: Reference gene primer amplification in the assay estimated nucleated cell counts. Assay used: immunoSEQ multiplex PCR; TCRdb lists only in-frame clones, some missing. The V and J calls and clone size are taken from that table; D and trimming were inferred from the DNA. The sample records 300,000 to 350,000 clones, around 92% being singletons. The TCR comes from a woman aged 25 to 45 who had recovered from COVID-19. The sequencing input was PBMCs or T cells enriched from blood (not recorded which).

The DNA of the CDR3 is TGCAGCGTTGACAGGGCGGAGACCCAGTACTTC. Translation gives CSVDRAETQYF. V is TRBV29-1 and J is TRBJ2-5, with D maybe TRBD1 (5 bases). This CDR3 has 11 amino acids. The germline V gene encodes CDR1 SQVTM and CDR2 ANQGSEA. V gave up 3 bases and J gave up 5 bases, with 7 bases separating them.